This entry lists 24 T cell receptor beta chains sequenced from one sample in a study of T cells in Graves' hyperthyroidism and ophthalmopathy. TCR beta CDR3 region amplification was performed from RNA transcripts. The study used the HTBI primer set for a first-round RT-PCR of the TCR CDR3. TCRdb re-analysed the multiplex PCR reads in MiXCR, keeping a single row per CDR3 protein. The sample lists roughly 500,000 distinct CDR3 sequences; around 50% were seen once. The sequenced sample consisted of peripheral blood or thyroid tissue (not recorded which). The receptors were gathered from an adult woman with Graves' disease, either hyperthyroidism or ophthalmopathy (not recorded which).

The V and J genes are TRBV2 and TRBJ1-1; 8 nucleotides line up with TRBD1. J was trimmed by 5 bases and V by 7 bases; bases with no gene match: 6. Germline CDR1 and CDR2: SNHLY and FYNNEI. The CDR3 sequence is 13 residues long. The CDR3 nucleotides are TGTGCCAGCAACCCCACAGGGGGAACTGAAGCTTTCTTT. Translated: CASNPTGGTEAFF.

This rearrangement joins TRBV20-1 to TRBJ1-2; 9 positions match TRBD1. The length of the CDR3 is 15 residues. Germline CDR1 and CDR2: DFQATT and SNEGSKA (reference sequence). The ends lost 4 bases at V and 6 bases at J; junction bases unmatched: 12. The CDR3 DNA reads as TGCAGTGCTACCGGGACAGGGACAAATCGGCATGGCTACACCTTC. This gives the protein CSATGTGTNRHGYTF.

This clonotype was observed many times. The chain is built from TRBV5-1 and TRBJ2-5; D unclear. This CDR3 is built from 15 residues. Trimming shortened V by 4 bases and J by 1 base, and 14 bases separated the two germline ends. Germline V gene lookup returns CDR1 SGHRS and CDR2 YFSETQ. In DNA, the CDR3 is TGCGCCAGCAGCCTTGGTTCAACCGTCCAAGAGACCCAGTACTTC. The encoded protein is CASSLGSTVQETQYF.

This clonotype has only a few counts. The chain is built from TRBV4-2 and TRBJ1-5, with TRBD1 as a possible D gene (5 bases). The CDR3 has 15 amino acids. V shed 0 bases and J shed 6 bases, with 12 bases lying between them. Germline assignment: CDR1 LGHNA and CDR2 YNFKEQ. CDR3 residues: CASSQDLAGSQPQHF. The CDR3 DNA reads as TGTGCCAGCAGCCAAGATCTGGCAGGGAGTCAGCCCCAGCATTTT.

This clonotype showed up just a few times. This rearrangement joins TRBV7-9 to TRBJ2-7, with TRBD1 matching over 11 bases. Trimming removed 6 bases from V and 2 bases from J; junction bases left unmatched: 15. This CDR3 spans 18 amino acids. Germline V gene sequence: CDR1 SEHNR, CDR2 FQNEAQ (reference sequence). Here the CDR3 reads CASSEYVVGQGAPYEQYF. CDR3 nucleotides: TGTGCCAGCAGTGAATACGTGGTTGGACAGGGGGCCCCCTACGAGCAGTACTTC. The entire variable domain, with the rest obtained from reference TRBV7-9 and TRBJ2-7, is as follows: DTGVSQNPRHKITKRGQNVTFRCDPISEHNRLYWYRQTLGQGPEFLTYFQNEAQLEKSRLLSDRFSAERPKGSFSTLEIQRTEQGDSAMYLCASSEYVVGQGAPYEQYFGPGTRLTVT.

This clonotype was seen a handful of times. The gene calls are TRBV28 and TRBJ1-2, with 9 bases lining up with TRBD1. This CDR3 spans 15 amino acids. Germline assignment: CDR1 MDHEN and CDR2 SYDVKM. The J segment lost 5 bases and the V segment lost 7 bases, leaving 11 bases of the junction unmatched. CDR3 sequence: CASTLDRGTVYGYTF. DNA for the CDR3: TGTGCCAGCACCCTGGACAGGGGCACAGTGTATGGCTACACCTTC.

This clonotype has at least ten counts. The rearrangement links TRBV5-1 to TRBJ1-1, with D hard to call. CDR1 and CDR2 from the germline V gene are SGHRS and YFSETQ. The CDR3 is 15 residues long. The ends were cut back, 0 bases at V and 1 base at J, with 10 bases in the middle. CDR3 coding DNA: TGCGCCAGCAGCTTGGGGTACGGGAAGAACACTGAAGCTTTCTTT. This translates into CASSLGYGKNTEAFF.

This chain uses TRBV12-3 or TRBV12-4 with TRBJ1-5; the D is unclear. The V end was cut by 4 bases, the J end by 0 bases, with 13 bases between. CDR3 length: 16 residues. The CDR3 loop reads CASSSMDGDSNQPQHF. CDR3 DNA sequence: TGTGCCAGCAGTTCCATGGACGGTGATAGCAATCAGCCCCAGCATTTT.

V is TRBV19 and J is TRBJ1-6; D is undetermined. This CDR3 region has 13 residues. Germline CDR1 LNHDA, CDR2 SQIVND (reference sequence). The ends were cut back, 5 bases at V and 7 bases at J, with 9 bases in the middle. The CDR3 sequence: CASSLVENSPLHF. DNA for the CDR3: TGTGCCAGTAGTTTGGTGGAGAATTCACCCCTCCACTTT.

The CDR3 DNA follows: TGTGCCGGAGGCCGGACATCGTATGGCTACACCTTC. Translation gives CAGGRTSYGYTF. The chain links TRBV10-3 to TRBJ1-2; D perhaps matches TRBD1 (5 bases). This CDR3 contains 12 residues. Germline CDR1 reads ENHRY; CDR2 reads SYGVKD. V lost 11 bases and J lost 5, with 15 bases in between.

This clonotype has just one count. The genes are TRBV2 and TRBJ1-6; TRBD1 agrees at 10 bases. In germline, CDR1 is SNHLY, CDR2 FYNNEI. V was pared by 9 bases and J by 8 bases, with 7 bases of the junction left unmatched. The CDR3 has 14 amino acids. In nucleotides, the CDR3 is TGTGCCAGTAGGGACAGGGGAGTATATTCACCCCTCCACTTT. Amino acids: CASRDRGVYSPLHF. The full variable domain, rest sourced from reference TRBV2 and TRBJ1-6, is EPEVTQTPSHQVTQMGQEVILRCVPISNHLYFYWYRQILGQKVEFLVSFYNNEISEKSEIFDDQFSVERPDGSNFTLKIRSTKLEDSAMYFCASRDRGVYSPLHFGNGTRLTVT.

This clonotype was observed many times. This rearrangement joins TRBV4-2 to TRBJ1-6; D not resolved. V lost 0 bases and J 0 bases, leaving 6 bases between the germline ends. CDR1 is LGHNA and CDR2 is YNFKEQ in the germline V gene. The CDR3 is 16 amino acids. CDR3 coding DNA: TGTGCCAGCAGCCAAGACGTCAGCTCCTATAATTCACCCCTCCACTTT. Its translation is CASSQDVSSYNSPLHF.

This chain connects TRBV20-1 to TRBJ1-2; 7 nucleotides match TRBD1. The V gene's germline CDR1 is DFQATT and CDR2 SNEGSKA (reference sequence). This CDR3 has 14 amino acids. The V gene end was trimmed by 4 bases and the J gene end by 5 bases; junction bases not matched to a gene: 10. CDR3: CSANAGTVRYGYTF. CDR3 DNA sequence: TGCAGTGCTAACGCGGGGACAGTACGTTATGGCTACACCTTC.

V usage is TRBV6-5 and J usage is TRBJ1-2, with D possibly being TRBD1 (5 bases). Deletions cut 5 bases from V and 8 bases from J, with 15 bases between. This CDR3 has 13 residues. The germline CDR1 and CDR2 sequences are MNHEY and SVGAGI. CDR3 DNA: TGTGCCAGCAGTACCCCGGGGCGGAGGGGCTACACCTTC. This gives the protein CASSTPGRRGYTF.

Concerning this clonotype: The CDR3 carries no conserved terminal phenylalanine or tryptophan, so it likely arises from a read error. V and J are TRBV20-1 and TRBJ2-5; 10 bases are shared with TRBD1. The ends lost 4 bases at V and 5 bases at J; junction bases unmatched: 7. Germline assignment: CDR1 DFQATT and CDR2 SNEGSKA (reference sequence). The CDR3 has 14 residues. The CDR3 spells CSATLPDRGETQYL. DNA for the CDR3: TGCAGTGCTACGCTCCCGGACAGGGGGGAGACCCAGTACCTC.

V usage is TRBV19 and J usage is TRBJ2-7; 7 bases line up with TRBD2. The CDR3 covers 13 residues. CDR1 is LNHDA, CDR2 SQIVND, per germline (reference sequence). Unmatched junction bases numbered 4, after V lost 6 bases and J lost 2 bases. CDR3 sequence reads: CASSFGLAYEQYF. As DNA, the CDR3 is TGTGCCAGTAGCTTCGGACTAGCCTACGAGCAGTACTTC.

The chain is built from TRBV9 and TRBJ1-5; 8 bases map to TRBD1. Germline-derived CDR1 and CDR2 are SGDLS and YYNGEE. J gave up 5 bases and V 3 bases, and 7 bases lay outside the gene matches. The CDR3 sequence is 15 residues long. The CDR3 protein is CASSADGTGYQPQHF. CDR3 nucleotides: TGTGCCAGCAGCGCTGATGGGACAGGTTATCAGCCCCAGCATTTT.

This clonotype was seen at least ten times. The chain combines TRBV12-3 or TRBV12-4 with TRBJ1-5; no clear D gene. The CDR3 runs to 13 residues. Trimming left V 5 bases short and J 5 bases short, with 10 bases between. This CDR3 is CASSESFDQPQHF. As DNA, the CDR3 is TGTGCCAGCAGTGAGTCGTTTGATCAGCCCCAGCATTTT.

There are many counts of this clonotype. The rearrangement links TRBV6-2 or TRBV6-3 to TRBJ1-2; D perhaps matches TRBD1 (5 bases). V gave up 8 bases and J gave up 3 bases, with 13 bases separating them. CDR1 and CDR2 (germline): MNHEY, SVGEGT. The CDR3 extends over 13 amino acids. CDR3 region: CASREVGDYGYTF. For the CDR3, the DNA is TGTGCCAGCCGGGAGGTGGGGGACTATGGCTACACCTTC.

Regarding this clonotype: One end of the junction is discordant with germline, which a read error may explain. The chain combines TRBV10-3 with TRBJ2-7; D may be TRBD2 (6 bases). The CDR3 spans 16 residues. Germline CDR1 is ENHRY and CDR2 is SYGVKD. Here the CDR3 DNA reads TGTGCCATCAGGGGAGGCCAGGGTACTCCCTCCAACGAGCAGTACTTC. Translated, it gives CAIRGGQGTPSNEQYF.

The chain is built from TRBV7-9 and TRBJ2-5, with D perhaps matching TRBD2 (6 bases). CDR1 and CDR2 (germline): SEHNR, FQNEAQ (reference sequence). The CDR3 is made up of 14 amino acids. Trimming took off 3 bases at V and 3 bases at J, with 11 bases between the two ends. CDR3 protein: CASSLGPGEETQYF. CDR3 DNA sequence: TGTGCCAGCAGCTTGGGGCCGGGGGAAGAGACCCAGTACTTC.

The rearrangement joins TRBV29-1 to TRBJ2-5; tentatively, D is TRBD1 (5 bases). The CDR3 has 13 residues. V dropped 8 bases and J dropped 4 bases, with 17 bases sitting between them. The germline CDR1 and CDR2 sequences are SQVTM and ANQGSEA. CDR3 amino acids: CSLEAGLGETQYF. In DNA, the CDR3 is TGCAGCTTAGAGGCAGGGCTAGGAGAGACCCAGTACTTC.

This chain connects TRBV2 to TRBJ1-2; TRBD1 agrees at 8 bases. Germline-derived CDR1 and CDR2 are SNHLY and FYNNEI. The junction had 12 bases not matched to a gene; V was cut back by 8 bases and J by 4 bases. CDR3 length equals 15 residues. This CDR3 is CASRDRFFVGYGYTF. CDR3 coding DNA: TGTGCCAGCCGGGACAGGTTTTTTGTCGGCTATGGCTACACCTTC.

This clonotype came up once. V usage is TRBV29-1 and J usage is TRBJ2-7, with D possibly being TRBD2 (6 bases). CDR3 length: 12 residues. Trimming removed 7 bases from V and 3 bases from J, with 13 bases in between. CDR1 and CDR2 from the germline V gene are SQVTM and ANQGSEA. The DNA of the CDR3 is TGCAGCGGCGGAGGGCAGAACTACGAGCAGTACTTC. Protein product: CSGGGQNYEQYF.